Below, 17 T cell receptor beta chains from the same sample are listed, as sequenced in a study of CXCR3-negative and CXCR3-positive naive CD8 T cells. The TRB cDNA libraries were prepared by 5' RACE with UMI labels. TCRdb reanalyzed the 5' RACE reads, giving one entry per CDR3 protein sequence and no DNA. The sample table includes approximately 88,000 distinct CDR3 sequences. The sample consisted of naive CXCR3- CD8+ T cells from blood. Documented subset: CD45RO-CCR7+CD27+CD95- naive CD8+ T cells lacking CXCR3 (TNR3-). The source is a human donor in good health. Some clones in this sample may be carry-over from other donors' samples.

The J gene is TRBJ1-3, the V gene TRBV5-6; TCRdb selects TRBD1, and the lack of DNA leaves this call unchecked. The CDR3 is 16 residues long. Germline-derived CDR1 and CDR2 are SGHDT and YYEEEE. The CDR3 loop is CASSIGTGGSGNTIYF.

The rearrangement uses TRBV27 and TRBJ2-1. The length of the CDR3 is 15 residues. The germline CDR1 and CDR2 sequences are MNHEY and SMNVEV (reference sequence). CDR3 in amino acids: CASSLAIGGYNEQFF.

The V and J genes are TRBV25-1 and TRBJ2-7; TCRdb's assignment of TRBD1 cannot be checked, as there is no DNA. The germline V gene has CDR1 MGHDK and CDR2 SYGVNS. The CDR3 is made up of 11 amino acids. This CDR3 is CASSTRAEQYF.

CDR3 sequence: CASSYSGEPYEQYF. V and J are TRBV6-2 or TRBV6-3 and TRBJ2-7. The V gene's germline CDR1 is MNHEY and CDR2 SVGEGT. The CDR3 loop spans 14 amino acids.

J is TRBJ2-1 and V is TRBV4-1. In germline, CDR1 is MGHRA, CDR2 YSYEKL. The CDR3 sequence is 13 residues long. CDR3 protein: CASSQDAANEQFF.

The chain carries TRBV12-3 or TRBV12-4 and TRBJ2-7; the D call from TCRdb, TRBD1, cannot be confirmed without DNA. CDR3 length: 15 amino acids. CDR3 region: CASRRPGTGGPEQYF.

This chain connects TRBV29-1 to TRBJ2-5; without DNA, the TCRdb call of TRBD1 cannot be checked. Per germline, CDR1 SQVTM and CDR2 ANQGSEA. The length of the CDR3 is 12 residues. Here the CDR3 reads CSVESPQETQYF.

The rearrangement joins TRBV29-1 to TRBJ1-5. This CDR3 has 13 residues. Germline assignment: CDR1 SQVTM and CDR2 ANQGSEA. CDR3 protein: CSVGRGNNQPQHF.

The V gene is TRBV7-8, the J gene TRBJ2-7; TCRdb's D call of TRBD2 is untestable without DNA. The germline gives CDR1 SGHVS, CDR2 FQNEAQ. The CDR3 is 15 residues long. The CDR3 sequence is CASSNYSGDSYEQYF.

The chain couples TRBV7-6 to TRBJ2-7; TCRdb names TRBD1, which stays unverified in the absence of DNA. This CDR3 region has 13 residues. Germline CDR1 and CDR2: SGHVS and FNYEAQ. The CDR3 sequence is CASSSTQVYEQYF.

The chain carries TRBV28 and TRBJ2-1; as DNA is missing, the TRBD2 call by TCRdb cannot be tested. CDR1 MDHEN and CDR2 SYDVKM come from the germline V gene. The CDR3 contains 15 residues. The CDR3 spells CASSFVAGVGNEQFF.

The chain links TRBV6-2 or TRBV6-3 to TRBJ2-5; TCRdb's D call, TRBD2, is unchecked because there is no DNA. The CDR3 is made up of 15 amino acids. Per germline, CDR1 MNHEY and CDR2 SVGEGT. The CDR3 sequence: CASSYTASGSETQYF.

The chain links TRBV5-6 to TRBJ1-1. Germline assignment: CDR1 SGHDT and CDR2 YYEEEE. CDR3 length: 13 amino acids. The CDR3 spells CASSWGPNTEAFF.

The chain carries TRBV9 and TRBJ1-1. Germline CDR1 and CDR2: SGDLS and YYNGEE. CDR3 length: 15 residues. Here the CDR3 reads CASRPALRVYTEAFF.

The chain couples TRBV29-1 to TRBJ2-1. The CDR3 loop spans 15 amino acids. Germline V gene sequence: CDR1 SQVTM, CDR2 ANQGSEA. CDR3 sequence reads: CSVERLMSSYNEQFF.

The CDR3 reads CASSLDSKPYYNSPLHF. The chain has TRBV4-3 and TRBJ1-6. This CDR3 is 17 amino acids long. Looked up from germline, CDR1 is LGHNA and CDR2 is YSLEER.

The V gene is TRBV30, the J gene TRBJ2-1. Germline V lookup: CDR1 GTSNPN, CDR2 SVGIG (reference sequence). The CDR3 runs 14 residues. CDR3 in amino acids: CAWSGAPSYNEQFF.